Below are 28 T cell receptor beta chains sequenced from a single sample in a study of patients and donors after allogeneic stem cell transplantation. TCRdb passed the RT-PCR reads through MiXCR, listing each CDR3 protein once. Of fewer than 200,000 distinct CDR3 sequences in the sample, 30% were seen once. The source material was blood, either unsorted or a sorted T cell fraction (not recorded which). These receptors originate from a human donor who was either an allogeneic HSCT recipient or a stem cell or donor lymphocyte infusion donor (not recorded which). It is not recorded whose cells these are; they may come from a transplant donor.

In its sample, this clonotype was seen a few times. V gene TRBV27 combines with J gene TRBJ1-2; no definite D call. Germline CDR1 MNHEY, CDR2 SMNVEV (reference sequence). The CDR3 consists of 11 residues. V lost 10 bases and J lost 8, with 14 bases in between. The CDR3, as DNA: TGTGCCACCACGGGAAGCGGGGGCTACACCTTC. Its translation: CATTGSGGYTF.

Only a few counts were recorded for this clonotype. The rearrangement uses TRBV16 and TRBJ1-2; D call uncertain. V lost 0 bases and J lost 3, with 11 bases in between. This CDR3 spans 15 amino acids. Germline assignment: CDR1 KGHSY and CDR2 FQNENV. In nucleotides, the CDR3 is TGTGCCAGCAGCCAATCGAGATCCATACACTATGGCTACACCTTC. This sequence encodes CASSQSRSIHYGYTF.

This clonotype was seen a handful of times. This chain uses TRBV6-2 or TRBV6-3 with TRBJ2-7; 9 positions match TRBD1. CDR3 length equals 15 residues. V dropped 2 bases and J dropped 4; count of bases not matched to a gene: 6. The germline V gene has CDR1 MNHEY and CDR2 SVGEGT. The CDR3 DNA reads as TGTGCCAGCAGTTACCCCGGGACAGGGCAGTACGAGCAGTACTTC. The encoded protein is CASSYPGTGQYEQYF.

This clonotype has just one count. V usage is TRBV6-5 and J usage is TRBJ2-2; D assignment may be TRBD1 or TRBD2 (5 bases each). V was trimmed by 4 bases and J by 6 bases, leaving 9 bases between them. Germline CDR1 reads MNHEY; CDR2 reads SVGAGI. This CDR3 contains 13 residues. The CDR3 spells CASSSSGPGELFF. CDR3 DNA: TGTGCCAGCAGTTCCTCGGGGCCCGGGGAGCTGTTTTTT.

A few counts support this clonotype. As DNA, the CDR3 is TGTGCCAGCAGTTTGGACCTAGAGGGGAACTATGGCTACACCTTC. This codes for CASSLDLEGNYGYTF. V is TRBV12-3 or TRBV12-4 and J is TRBJ1-2; D is possibly TRBD1 (5 bases). CDR3 length: 15 residues. The germline V and J ends were trimmed by 3 bases and 2 bases, with 13 bases remaining between them.

The chain uses TRBV6-5 and TRBJ2-1, with no clear D. The CDR3 contains 14 residues. Trimming removed 0 bases at V and 7 bases at J, with 10 bases between. The germline V gene encodes CDR1 MNHEY and CDR2 SVGAGI. For the CDR3, the DNA is TGTGCCAGCAGTTACTCGACGGCCGATAATGAGCAGTTCTTC. Its protein is CASSYSTADNEQFF.

This clonotype came up a few times. This rearrangement joins TRBV6-6 to TRBJ2-7, with no clear D. The CDR3 covers 12 residues. Germline V CDR1 and CDR2: MNHNY, SVGAGI (reference sequence). V was shortened by 8 bases and J by 4 bases, with 12 bases between the two germline ends. In nucleotides, the CDR3 is TGTGCCAGCGGACCCCGATATTACGAGCAGTACTTC. Translation gives CASGPRYYEQYF.

This clonotype was counted between two and nine times. The chain combines TRBV12-3 or TRBV12-4 with TRBJ1-5; D might be TRBD1 (5 bases). CDR3 length equals 14 residues. The V and J ends lost 6 bases and 2 bases respectively, with 11 bases between them. Here the CDR3 DNA reads TGTGCCAGCAGGACGGGACGGGGCAATCAGCCCCAGCATTTT. This sequence encodes CASRTGRGNQPQHF.

The genes are TRBV30 and TRBJ2-2, with D uncertain. V was clipped by 3 bases and J by 0 bases, with 5 bases between them. Germline V gives CDR1 GTSNPN, CDR2 SVGIG (reference sequence). The CDR3 contains 13 residues. The CDR3 coding sequence is TGTGCCTGGAGCGGTCCGAACACCGGGGAGCTGTTTTTT. It encodes CAWSGPNTGELFF. The full variable domain, completed using reference TRBV30 and TRBJ2-2, is SQTIHQWPATLVQPVGSPLSLECTVEGTSNPNLYWYRQAAGRGLQLLFYSVGIGQISSEVPQNLSASRPQDRQFILSSKKLLLSDSGFYLCAWSGPNTGELFFGEGSRLTVL.

This clonotype was detected only a few times. The rearrangement uses TRBV7-2 and TRBJ1-5; no clear D gene. Trimming took 2 bases from V and 8 from J, leaving 10 bases between them. This CDR3 is 13 amino acids long. CDR1 and CDR2 from the germline V gene are SGHTA and FQGNSA. CDR3 loop: CASSLSGEKPQHF. The CDR3 DNA sequence: TGTGCCAGCAGCTTATCGGGCGAGAAGCCCCAGCATTTT.

V gene TRBV4-3 combines with J gene TRBJ2-1, with 11 bases that match TRBD2. The V segment lost 4 bases and the J segment 4 bases; nucleotides outside the gene matches: 12. Germline CDR1 reads LGHNA; CDR2 reads YSLEER. This CDR3 contains 18 residues. CDR3 loop: CASSRHLATSGDYNEQFF. The CDR3 nucleotides read TGCGCCAGCAGCCGCCACCTCGCGACTAGCGGGGATTACAATGAGCAGTTCTTC.

This clonotype was picked up a small number of times. The V and J genes are TRBV29-1 and TRBJ1-3, with D perhaps TRBD1 (6 bases). This CDR3 region has 12 residues. Looked up from germline, CDR1 is SQVTM and CDR2 is ANQGSEA. Trimming took 6 bases from V and 4 from J, leaving 10 bases between them. Written as DNA, the CDR3 is TGCAGCGTAAGGACAGCAGGAAACACCATATATTTT. Translating gives CSVRTAGNTIYF. The entire variable domain, with the rest obtained from reference TRBV29-1 and TRBJ1-3, is as follows: SAVISQKPSRDICQRGTSLTIQCQVDSQVTMMFWYRQQPGQSLTLIATANQGSEATYESGFVIDKFPISRPNLTFSTLTVSNMSPEDSSIYLCSVRTAGNTIYFGEGSWLTVV.

The table lists this clonotype with a few counts. The V and J genes are TRBV5-1 and TRBJ2-2; D ambiguous. V was cut by 1 base and J by 2 bases, with 9 bases left in between. The germline V gene encodes CDR1 SGHRS and CDR2 YFSETQ. The CDR3 loop spans 15 amino acids. CDR3 DNA: TGCGCCAGCAGCTTGTACCCTAAAAACACCGGGGAGCTGTTTTTT. Its translation: CASSLYPKNTGELFF.

The J gene is TRBJ1-4, the V gene TRBV6-5; D is unclear. V was trimmed by 2 bases and J by 8 bases, leaving 9 bases between them. The CDR3 consists of 13 residues. The germline CDR1 and CDR2 sequences are MNHEY and SVGAGI. CDR3 loop: CASSYVPQEKLFF. The CDR3 nucleotides are TGTGCCAGCAGTTACGTCCCTCAGGAAAAACTGTTTTTT.

This clonotype was counted ten times or more. The J gene is TRBJ1-4, the V gene TRBV7-8; D might be TRBD1 (6 bases). Germline CDR1 is SGHVS and CDR2 is FQNEAQ. Trimming took 1 base from V and 4 from J, leaving 16 bases between them. This CDR3 spans 17 amino acids. CDR3 nucleotides: TGTGCCAGCAGCTTAGGGTGGAGGGGGAACCGTAATGAAAAACTGTTTTTT. Amino acid sequence: CASSLGWRGNRNEKLFF.

The chain links TRBV20-1 to TRBJ1-2; the D gene is possibly TRBD1 (6 bases). There are 15 residues in the CDR3. Per the germline V gene, CDR1 is DFQATT and CDR2 is SNEGSKA (reference sequence). V was shortened by 3 bases and J by 5 bases, with 19 bases between the two germline ends. CDR3 amino acids: CSASPDGGFGYGYTF. In nucleotides, the CDR3 is TGCAGTGCTAGTCCCGACGGGGGCTTCGGATATGGCTACACCTTC.

This clonotype was counted only a few times. The J gene is TRBJ1-3, the V gene TRBV28; D is ambiguous. This CDR3 is built from 17 residues. The germline gives CDR1 MDHEN, CDR2 SYDVKM. The V gene lost 5 bases and the J gene lost 0 bases, with 17 bases spanning the gap. The CDR3: CASSPINHFSSGNTIYF. CDR3 DNA sequence: TGTGCCAGCAGTCCGATAAATCACTTCAGCTCTGGAAACACCATATATTTT.

This clonotype was recorded a few times. The V call is TRBV12-3 or TRBV12-4, the J call TRBJ1-1; no reliable D call. The CDR3 length is 12 residues. Trimming took off 1 base at V and 9 bases at J, with 9 bases between the two ends. The CDR3 is CASSLGTLQAFF. Here the CDR3 DNA reads TGTGCCAGCAGTTTAGGGACGCTCCAAGCTTTCTTT.

The CDR3 DNA reads TGTGCCAGCAGTTACTCTGGGACTGATCAAGAGACCCAGTACTTC. It codes for CASSYSGTDQETQYF. The chain recombines TRBV6-5 with TRBJ2-5; tentatively, D is TRBD2 (6 bases). The CDR3 contains 15 residues. The germline CDR1 and CDR2 sequences are MNHEY and SVGAGI. The V gene lost 0 bases and the J gene lost 2 bases, with 10 bases spanning the gap.

The V gene is TRBV6-2 or TRBV6-3, the J gene TRBJ2-7, with D uncertain. The CDR3 has 12 amino acids. V lost 1 base, J lost 6 bases, and 7 bases lay in between. Germline CDR1 MNHEY, CDR2 SVGEGT. The CDR3 coding sequence is TGTGCCAGCAGTTACTTGCGATTCGAGCAGTACTTC. Its protein product is CASSYLRFEQYF.

The gene calls are TRBV20-1 and TRBJ2-7, with TRBD2 identical over 7 bases. J lost 3 bases, V lost 5 bases, and 10 bases had no gene match. The CDR3 loop spans 14 amino acids. Germline lookup yields CDR1 DFQATT and CDR2 SNEGSKA (reference sequence). CDR3 DNA sequence: TGCAGTGCTGACAAATCAGGGAGGGGCTACGAGCAGTACTTC. This encodes CSADKSGRGYEQYF.

This clonotype was seen only once. The gene calls are TRBV10-3 and TRBJ2-7, with D unclear. Trimming took off 3 bases at V and 7 bases at J, with 13 bases between the two ends. The germline V gene has CDR1 ENHRY and CDR2 SYGVKD. The CDR3 has 13 residues. In DNA form, the CDR3 reads TGTGCCATCAGTGACTCCCGGCATGGGGAGCAGTACTTC. Its translation is CAISDSRHGEQYF.

This clonotype was seen only a few times. This chain uses TRBV20-1 with TRBJ1-5, with D possibly TRBD1 on 5 matching bases. Germline V CDR1 and CDR2: DFQATT, SNEGSKA (reference sequence). V was cut by 2 bases and J by 3 bases, with 8 bases left in between. This CDR3 has 13 residues. The CDR3 loop reads CSARWGINQPQHF. In nucleotides, the CDR3 is TGCAGTGCTAGATGGGGGATCAATCAGCCCCAGCATTTT.

This clonotype was seen a few times. V gene TRBV30 combines with J gene TRBJ2-7; D unresolved. This CDR3 has 14 amino acids. Germline CDR1 is GTSNPN and CDR2 is SVGIG (reference sequence). V gave up 2 bases and J gave up 4 bases, with 15 bases separating them. In nucleotides, the CDR3 is TGTGCCTGGAGTTCCGGACCACCTCCTTACGAGCAGTACTTC. Amino acid sequence: CAWSSGPPPYEQYF.

The chain employs TRBV6-1 and TRBJ2-5; 7 bases agree with TRBD2. CDR1 and CDR2 from the germline V gene are MNHNS and SASEGT. This CDR3 is built from 15 residues. V was pared by 0 bases and J by 2 bases, with 3 bases of the junction left unmatched. The CDR3 bases are TGTGCCAGCAGTGAAGCCCGGGGAGGGCAAGAGACCCAGTACTTC. Encoded protein: CASSEARGGQETQYF.

This clonotype was seen only a few times. The gene calls are TRBV20-1 and TRBJ1-2, with D uncertain. This CDR3 is 14 amino acids long. Germline CDR1 and CDR2: DFQATT and SNEGSKA (reference sequence). The V gene lost 2 bases and the J gene lost 0 bases, with 10 bases spanning the gap. The CDR3 DNA reads as TGCAGTGCTAGAACCGCAGGTTCTAACTATGGCTACACCTTC. It codes for CSARTAGSNYGYTF.

This clonotype was counted many times. The CDR3 nucleotides read TGTGCCAGCCCTGAGAGACAAGCTAACTATGGCTACACCTTC. Protein product: CASPERQANYGYTF. The V call is TRBV12-3 or TRBV12-4, the J call TRBJ1-2; D ambiguous. The V gene lost 8 bases and the J gene lost 0 bases, with 13 bases spanning the gap. The CDR3 consists of 14 residues.

The genes are TRBV6-2 or TRBV6-3 and TRBJ2-1, with TRBD2 matching over 9 bases. The V segment lost 2 bases and the J segment 0 bases; nucleotides outside the gene matches: 8. Germline CDR1 is MNHEY and CDR2 is SVGEGT. CDR3 length: 18 amino acids. CDR3 in DNA: TGTGCCAGCAGTTACGGCCTAGCGGGGTGGCCCTCCTACAATGAGCAGTTCTTC. It yields the protein CASSYGLAGWPSYNEQFF.